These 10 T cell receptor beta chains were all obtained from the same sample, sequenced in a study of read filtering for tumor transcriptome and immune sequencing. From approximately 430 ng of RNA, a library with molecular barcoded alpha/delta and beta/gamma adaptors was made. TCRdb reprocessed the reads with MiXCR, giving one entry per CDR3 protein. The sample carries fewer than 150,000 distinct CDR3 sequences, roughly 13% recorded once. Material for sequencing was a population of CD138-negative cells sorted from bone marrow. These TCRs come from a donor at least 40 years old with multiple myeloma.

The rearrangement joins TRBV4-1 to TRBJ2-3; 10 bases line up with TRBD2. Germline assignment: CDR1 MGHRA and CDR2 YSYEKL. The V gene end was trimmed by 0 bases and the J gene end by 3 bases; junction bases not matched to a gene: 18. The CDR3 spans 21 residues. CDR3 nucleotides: TGCGCCAGCAGCCAAGATCGGGCTAGCGGGAGTCGGGTATCAAAAACAGATACGCAGTATTTT. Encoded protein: CASSQDRASGSRVSKTDTQYF.

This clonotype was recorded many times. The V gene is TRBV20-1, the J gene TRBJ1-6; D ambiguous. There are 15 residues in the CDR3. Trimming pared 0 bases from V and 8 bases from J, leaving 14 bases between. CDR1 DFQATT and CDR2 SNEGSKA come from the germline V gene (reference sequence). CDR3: CSARDMGHGDSPLHF. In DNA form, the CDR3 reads TGCAGTGCTAGAGATATGGGCCATGGGGATTCACCCCTCCACTTT.

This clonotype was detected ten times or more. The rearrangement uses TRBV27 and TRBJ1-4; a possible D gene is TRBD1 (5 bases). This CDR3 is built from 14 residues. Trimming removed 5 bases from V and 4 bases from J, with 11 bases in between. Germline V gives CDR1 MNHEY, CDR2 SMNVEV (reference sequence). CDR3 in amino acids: CASSPGDGNEKLFF. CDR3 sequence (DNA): TGTGCCAGCAGTCCTGGGGACGGTAATGAAAAACTGTTTTTT. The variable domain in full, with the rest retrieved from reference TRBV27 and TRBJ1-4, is EAQVTQNPRYLITVTGKKLTVTCSQNMNHEYMSWYRQDPGLGLRQIYYSMNVEVTDKGDVPEGYKVSRKEKRNFPLILESPSPNQTSLYFCASSPGDGNEKLFFGSGTQLSVL.

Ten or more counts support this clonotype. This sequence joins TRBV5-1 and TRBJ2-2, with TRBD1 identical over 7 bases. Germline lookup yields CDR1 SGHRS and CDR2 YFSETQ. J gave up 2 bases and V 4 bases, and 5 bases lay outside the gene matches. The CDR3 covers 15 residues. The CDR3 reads CASSKGTANTGELFF. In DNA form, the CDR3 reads TGCGCCAGCAGCAAGGGGACAGCAAACACCGGGGAGCTGTTTTTT. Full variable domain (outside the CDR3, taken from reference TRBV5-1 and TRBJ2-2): KAGVTQTPRYLIKTRGQQVTLSCSPISGHRSVSWYQQTPGQGLQFLFEYFSETQRNKGNFPGRFSGRQFSNSRSEMNVSTLELGDSALYLCASSKGTANTGELFFGEGSRLTVL.

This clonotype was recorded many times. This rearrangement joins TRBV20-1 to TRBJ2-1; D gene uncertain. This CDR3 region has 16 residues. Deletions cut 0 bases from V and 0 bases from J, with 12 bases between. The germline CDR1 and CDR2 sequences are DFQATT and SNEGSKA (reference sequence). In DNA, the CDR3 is TGCAGTGCTAGAGATAGAAAGTCCGGCTCCTACAATGAGCAGTTCTTC. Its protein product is CSARDRKSGSYNEQFF.

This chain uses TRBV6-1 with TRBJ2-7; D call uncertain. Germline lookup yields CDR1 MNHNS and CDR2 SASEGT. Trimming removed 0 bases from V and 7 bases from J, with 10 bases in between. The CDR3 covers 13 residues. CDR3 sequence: CASSEAGFGEQYF. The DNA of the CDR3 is TGTGCCAGCAGTGAAGCGGGCTTTGGGGAGCAGTACTTC.

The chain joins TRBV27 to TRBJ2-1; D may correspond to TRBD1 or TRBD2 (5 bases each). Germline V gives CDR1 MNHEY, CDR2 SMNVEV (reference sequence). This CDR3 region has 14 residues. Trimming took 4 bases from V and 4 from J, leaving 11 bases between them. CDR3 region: CASSWGSSYNEQFF. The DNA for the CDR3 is TGTGCCAGCAGTTGGGGGAGTTCTTACAATGAGCAGTTCTTC.

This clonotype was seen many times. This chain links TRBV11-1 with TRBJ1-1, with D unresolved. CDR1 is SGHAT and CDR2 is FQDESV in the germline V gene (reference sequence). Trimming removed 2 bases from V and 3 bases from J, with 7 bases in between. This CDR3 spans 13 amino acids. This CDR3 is CASSLLEDTEAFF. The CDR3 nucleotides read TGTGCCAGCAGCTTACTGGAGGACACTGAAGCTTTCTTT.

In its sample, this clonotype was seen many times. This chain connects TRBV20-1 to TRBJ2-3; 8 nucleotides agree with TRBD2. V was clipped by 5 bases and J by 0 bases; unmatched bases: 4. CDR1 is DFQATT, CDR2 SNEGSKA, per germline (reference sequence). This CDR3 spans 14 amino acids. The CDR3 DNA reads TGCAGTGCTCGAGCGGGGGCCAGCACAGATACGCAGTATTTT. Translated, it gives CSARAGASTDTQYF.

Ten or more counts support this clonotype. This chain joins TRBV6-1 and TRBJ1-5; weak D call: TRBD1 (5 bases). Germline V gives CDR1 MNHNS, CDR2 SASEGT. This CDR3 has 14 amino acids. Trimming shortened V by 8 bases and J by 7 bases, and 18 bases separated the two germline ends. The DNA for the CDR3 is TGTGCCAGCTACGGATTGACAGAAGGGCAGCCCCAGCATTTT. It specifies CASYGLTEGQPQHF.